One sample yielded the 5 T cell receptor beta chains listed below, sequenced in a study of CD8 T cells in Susac syndrome. Random hexamers were used to reverse transcribe the RNA input (0.5 to 1 ug). TCRdb re-analysed the immunoSEQ multiplex PCR reads in MiXCR, keeping a single row per CDR3 protein. Of 130,000 or so distinct CDR3 sequences in the sample, less than 95% were seen once. The specimen sequenced was CD4+ T cells from PBMCs. These receptors were collected from a human donor in good health.

J is TRBJ2-7 and V is TRBV5-1; TRBD1 aligns across 11 bases. The CDR3 is 18 residues long. Germline V gene data show CDR1 as SGHRS and CDR2 as YFSETQ. The V gene end was trimmed by 0 bases and the J gene end by 4 bases; junction bases not matched to a gene: 12. CDR3 residues: CASSLALLPGDRGYEQYF. The CDR3 DNA reads as TGCGCCAGCAGCTTGGCTTTATTACCCGGGGACAGGGGGTACGAGCAGTACTTC.

The V call is TRBV6-2 or TRBV6-3, the J call TRBJ2-7, with 9 positions matching TRBD1. This CDR3 spans 15 amino acids. Germline CDR1 is MNHEY and CDR2 is SVGEGT. V shed 0 bases, J shed 3 bases, and the junction held 3 bases outside the gene matches. The CDR3 DNA reads as TGTGCCAGCAGTTACTCCGGGACAGGGTTCTACGAGCAGTACTTC. Residues: CASSYSGTGFYEQYF.

The chain combines TRBV5-1 with TRBJ2-1; 11 bases fit TRBD2. CDR1 and CDR2 (germline): SGHRS, YFSETQ. This CDR3 has 16 amino acids. V dropped 0 bases and J dropped 4; count of bases not matched to a gene: 3. This CDR3 reads CASSLEGTSGYNEQFF. DNA of the CDR3: TGCGCCAGCAGCTTGGAAGGGACTAGCGGTTACAATGAGCAGTTCTTC.

The chain recombines TRBV7-2 with TRBJ2-6; D may be TRBD1 or TRBD2 (5 bases each). The V end lost 11 bases, the J end lost 2 bases, and 19 bases lay between the germline ends. CDR1 is SGHTA and CDR2 is FQGNSA in the germline V gene. CDR3 size: 16 residues. The DNA of the CDR3 is TGTGCCTCCTGGGGCAGGGTGGAGGCTGGGGCCAACGTCCTGACTTTC. This gives the protein CASWGRVEAGANVLTF.

Only one count was recorded for this clonotype. V and J are TRBV28 and TRBJ1-1; 7 bases map to TRBD1. J lost 7 bases, V lost 6 bases, and 11 bases had no gene match. The CDR3 totals 14 residues. Per the germline V gene, CDR1 is MDHEN and CDR2 is SYDVKM. Here the CDR3 reads CASSLGDRRIEAFF. As DNA, the CDR3 is TGTGCCAGCAGCCTTGGGGACAGAAGAATTGAAGCTTTCTTT.